This T cell receptor (beta chain) is drawn from a study of blood T cell repertoires in COVID-19. The Seattle patients, enrolled during active infection, were followed longitudinally. The data were produced by immunoSEQ multiplex PCR, yet TCRdb's version contains in-frame clones alone and is incomplete. This table holds under 150,000 clones, around 85% found once. Deletions cut 10 bases from V and 8 bases from J, with 20 bases between. The V gene's germline CDR1 is LNHDA and CDR2 SQIVND (reference sequence). This CDR3 region has 14 residues. Source material: peripheral blood. The gene calls are TRBV19 and TRBJ1-4; D is undetermined. The sequence was collected from a woman in her sixties with COVID-19, enrolled during active disease. The CDR3 protein is CATKRRWVEEKLFF. CDR3 bases: TGTGCCACCAAGAGGAGGTGGGTAGAAGAAAAACTGTTTTTT.